This TCR beta chain was captured by sequencing in a study of T cells in tuberculosis (dated by TCRdb to 2016 to 2019). General notes on the study: In the study, CD1B tetramers and high-throughput TCR immunosequencing were combined to characterize T cells specific for the mycobacterial lipid antigen glucose monomycolate (GMM). IGRA-negative adolescents, IGRA-positive adolescents with latent tuberculosis and adults with active tuberculosis, more than 9 per group, were compared in a South African clinical cohort.

Overall study outcomes, separate from this receptor: Smaller mean NN-distances to GMM-specific TCRs were observed in active tuberculosis TCR-alpha repertoires than in IGRA-negative controls, suggesting clonal expansion of GMM-specific TCRs. Clinical samples were selected based on the availability of cryopreserved specimens, with adults included as active tuberculosis cases and adolescents included as controls. The smaller NN-distances were partly driven by shorter CDR3-alpha lengths in active tuberculosis patients, and the difference for TCR-beta did not reach statistical significance. With the diverse GMM-specific repertoire as input, a classifier achieved under 90% accuracy (AUROC 0.90), whereas GEM motif frequencies as input gave 70% accuracy.

Regarding this clone: Its cognate antigen has yet to be identified. Base-call qualities are not available, and no considerably larger clone is one nucleotide away.

At study entry, adolescents were screened for latent tuberculosis infection using a tuberculin skin test and the QuantiFERON-TB GOLD In-Tube IGRA. Immunosequencing of unsorted cryopreserved PBMC covered, on average, about 100,000 T cells per clinical donor. Eleven high schools in the Worcester region of the Western Cape, South Africa, served as enrollment sites for adolescents aged 12 to 18 years. Around 10 M. tuberculosis-infected and approximately ten uninfected adolescents were selected with matching for age and sex. PBMC from adolescents were isolated by density centrifugation from freshly drawn heparinized blood and then cryopreserved. Based on the germline V gene, the CDR1 and CDR2 sequences are SGHRS and YFSETQ. The CDR3 measures 14 amino acids from cysteine to phenylalanine. CDR3 DNA is the only sequence kept; it has 42 bases, read in frame from the first base. V and J lose 1 base and 3 bases, and a span of 10 bases separates them.

The immunoSEQ multiplex PCR assay was used to generate TCR libraries, with TCR-beta and/or TCR-alpha/delta assays applied to each sample. The amplified TCR libraries were sequenced on the Illumina high-throughput platform. On the study's bioinformatics: Clustering and dimensionality reduction relied on pairwise TCRdist distances among GMM-specific receptors from T cells that were either sorted ex vivo or expanded in vitro. Each clinical repertoire received a mean NN-distance score, defined as the average TCRdist to the nearest 10% of tetramer-positive reference sequences. GEM TCR motif frequency was calculated as the fraction of unique TCRs that matched known GEM sequences by V/J usage and CDR3 length. Linear discriminant analysis with leave-one-out cross-validation, implemented in scikit-learn, was used to classify active tuberculosis. This is the immuneACCESS table as TCRdb keeps it, with only in-frame sequences that have V and J called. A part of the clones is gone; compared with another copy, unresolved V genes explain less than half, and the rest is unexplained. The D gene and trimming were derived from the DNA, and the V and J assignments and clone size from that table. Counted in this sample were 20,000 to 25,000 clones; approximately 90% of them appeared once. Roughly 15% of the sample is held by the ten biggest clonotypes.

The chain uses TRBV5-1 and TRBJ1-1, and the D gene may be TRBD1, 5 bases matching. The material sequenced was PBMCs. The receptor's source is a donor aged 10 to 29 with latent tuberculosis or without tuberculosis infection. The nucleotide sequence reads as follows: TGCGCCAGCAGCTTGCGGGGAGGGGACACTGAAGCTTTCTTT. This encodes CASSLRGGDTEAFF. Where the CDR3 stops, the reference TRBV5-1 and TRBJ1-1 genes take over; the full variable domain is KAGVTQTPRYLIKTRGQQVTLSCSPISGHRSVSWYQQTPGQGLQFLFEYFSETQRNKGNFPGRFSGRQFSNSRSEMNVSTLELGDSALYLCASSLRGGDTEAFFGQGTRLTVV.